This T cell receptor beta chain was retrieved from a study of Graves' ophthalmopathy and Graves' hyperthyroidism. Study-level findings and limits: With roughly 65% sensitivity and approximately 72% specificity, the model predicted ophthalmopathy progression. Most expanded clonotypes from thyroid (those above 0.001 frequency) were also found in blood.

Concerning this clonotype: Its specificity is unknown.

Researchers turned away patients with other autoimmune diseases, uncontrolled infections, pregnancy or lactation. Clinical symptoms, serum thyroxine, TRAb, thyroid ultrasound and orbital computed tomography were relied on for diagnosis. The CDR3 length is 14 residues. Germline CDR1 and CDR2: MGHRA and YSYEKL. Deletions cut 4 bases from V and 7 bases from J, with 11 bases between. The study amplified TCR beta CDR3 regions using RNA transcripts. Scientists carried out first-round RT-PCR using HTBI primers and then a second-round multiplex PCR. TCRdb ran MiXCR on the multiplex PCR reads and lists one entry per CDR3 protein. The sample has approximately 1.2 million distinct CDR3 sequences, 35% to 40% seen once.

This receptor was obtained from an adult man with Graves' hyperthyroidism. The gene calls are TRBV4-1 and TRBJ1-6, with D perhaps matching TRBD1 (5 bases). Sequencing was carried out using peripheral blood or thyroid tissue (not recorded which). CDR3: CASSPGEPNSPLHF. CDR3 DNA sequence: TGCGCCAGCAGCCCGGGGGAGCCAAATTCACCCCTCCACTTT.